The subject of this entry is one TCR beta chain. Its antigen is currently unknown. This sample stems from a study of vaccination and CD4 T cells after COVID-19. Treatment denoted: roughly 11-day PBMC culture with coronavirus spike peptide pools or control peptides (ViraFEST assay). The Oncomine TCR Beta short-read assay was applied to DNA of cultured CD4+ T cells. TCRdb recomputed calls from the PCR reads with MiXCR, one row per CDR3 protein. The table lists 7,000 to 10,000 distinct CDR3 sequences, roughly two thirds of them singletons, with around two fifths in the top ten. What was sequenced was CD4+ T cells from blood, cultured in vitro. The source of this sequence is a human donor who had recovered from COVID-19.

CDR3 amino acids: CAIGSIETQYF. The CDR3 DNA sequence: TGTGCCATCGGGAGTATTGAGACCCAGTACTTC. The chain couples TRBV10-3 to TRBJ2-5, with D perhaps TRBD2 (5 bases). Germline assignment: CDR1 ENHRY and CDR2 SYGVKD. The CDR3 has 11 amino acids. The ends were cut back, 8 bases at V and 5 bases at J, with 9 bases in the middle.